Presented here are 2 T cell receptor beta chains from one specimen sequenced in a study of control samples from healthy donors and cancer patients. The repertoire was sequenced with immunoSEQ multiplex PCR; TCRdb's copy has only in-frame clones and lacks some. The table records around 130,000 clones, just under 90% of them present only once. The sample taken for sequencing was blood. The receptors shown here come from a man aged 25-40 years in good health.

V and J are TRBV27 and TRBJ1-4, with D possibly being TRBD1 (5 bases). Germline V gene data show CDR1 as MNHEY and CDR2 as SMNVEV (reference sequence). Trimming stripped 3 bases from V and 8 bases from J, with 13 bases between. The CDR3 is 14 residues long. The CDR3 reads CASSFKGRGEKLFF. CDR3 sequence (DNA): TGTGCCAGCAGTTTCAAGGGGCGGGGAGAAAAACTGTTTTTT.

The table lists this clone with a few counts. V gene TRBV12-3 or TRBV12-4 combines with J gene TRBJ2-5, with a possible D match to TRBD2 (5 bases). V was clipped by 6 bases and J by 1 base, with 9 bases between them. CDR3 size: 13 residues. CDR3: CASRRGAQETQYF. The CDR3 DNA reads as TGTGCCAGCAGACGGGGAGCCCAAGAGACCCAGTACTTC.